The entry that follows covers one TCR beta chain sequence. 13 Jbeta primers and 60 Vbeta primers were used for the PCR. Profiled with immunoSEQ multiplex PCR; TCRdb holds only in-frame clones, not every one. The sample records fewer than 95,000 clones, about 60% being singletons. The data originate from a study of cytomegalovirus exposure and HLA in healthy donors. Trimming took 4 bases from V and 4 from J; bases not matched to a gene: 12. CDR1 and CDR2 (germline): SGHNT, YYREEE (reference sequence). The CDR3 length is 16 residues. The V call is TRBV5-4, the J call TRBJ2-5; 8 bases map to TRBD2. Sequenced: PBMCs. The source of this sequence is a young woman in good health and CMV-seronegative. CDR3 nucleotides: TGTGCCAGCAGCCCTCTTTTAGCGGGGAGGGGAGAGACCCAGTACTTC. Amino acid sequence: CASSPLLAGRGETQYF.